Each of the 6 T cell receptor beta chains below was sequenced from the same sample in a study of CD8 T cells in ankylosing spondylitis. Study observations and caveats: Apparently characteristic of ankylosing spondylitis blood was a TCR beta motif (roughly eight highly homologous variants).

TCRdb re-called the 5' RACE reads with MiXCR, one entry per CDR3 protein. The sample lists more than 300,000 distinct CDR3 sequences; 7.5% to 9% were seen once. Antigens for these TCRs are unknown. Material: blood, either unsorted or a sorted T cell fraction (not recorded which). The source is a male donor with ankylosing spondylitis.

V is TRBV6-2 or TRBV6-3 and J is TRBJ1-5, with a possible D match to TRBD1 (5 bases). V shed 4 bases and J shed 6 bases, with 13 bases lying between them. Per the germline V gene, CDR1 is MNHEY and CDR2 is SVGEGT. There are 14 residues in the CDR3. The CDR3 loop is CASSSQGTSQPQHF. The DNA for the CDR3 is TGTGCCAGCAGTTCTCAGGGAACGAGTCAGCCCCAGCATTTT.

A few counts support this clonotype. The chain combines TRBV28 with TRBJ1-1; D call uncertain. Trimming took 7 bases from V and 1 from J, leaving 4 bases between them. Germline assignment: CDR1 MDHEN and CDR2 SYDVKM. There are 11 residues in the CDR3. The CDR3 loop is CASMSNTEAFF. The CDR3 bases are TGTGCCAGCATGTCGAACACTGAAGCTTTCTTT.

The chain uses TRBV7-2 and TRBJ1-5, with D possibly TRBD1 on 6 matching bases. In germline, CDR1 is SGHTA, CDR2 FQGNSA. CDR3 length: 14 residues. The CDR3 coding sequence is TGTGCAGTGAGGGGGGCTAGTAGCAATCAGCCCCAGCATTTT. This translates into CAVRGASSNQPQHF.

The chain uses TRBV7-8 and TRBJ2-4; D is uncertain. CDR3 size: 13 residues. The V and J ends lost 3 bases and 7 bases respectively, with 10 bases between them. CDR1 SGHVS and CDR2 FQNEAQ come from the germline V gene. The CDR3 protein is CASSFAAENIQYF. The CDR3 DNA is TGTGCCAGCAGCTTCGCCGCCGAGAACATTCAGTACTTC. Full variable domain (missing parts from reference TRBV7-8 and TRBJ2-4): GAGVSQSPRYKVAKRGQDVALRCDPISGHVSLFWYQQALGQGPEFLTYFQNEAQLDKSGLPSDRFFAERPEGSVSTLKIQRTQQEDSAVYLCASSFAAENIQYFGAGTRLSVL.

The V gene is TRBV6-2 or TRBV6-3, the J gene TRBJ1-1; 7 positions match TRBD1. The germline V gene encodes CDR1 MNHEY and CDR2 SVGEGT. The ends lost 2 bases at V and 0 bases at J; junction bases unmatched: 9. The CDR3 is 17 amino acids. The DNA of the CDR3 is TGTGCCAGCAGTTACGACCGGACAGGCCGCATGAACACTGAAGCTTTCTTT. It yields the protein CASSYDRTGRMNTEAFF.

The CDR3, as DNA: TGCGCCAGCAGCGCGGCGTTGAGTTTCCAAGAGACCCAGTACTTC. Translated, it gives CASSAALSFQETQYF. The chain has TRBV5-1 and TRBJ2-5; D remains unclear. CDR3 length equals 15 residues. CDR1 is SGHRS and CDR2 is YFSETQ in the germline V gene. The V end lost 4 bases, the J end lost 1 base, and 14 bases lay between the germline ends.